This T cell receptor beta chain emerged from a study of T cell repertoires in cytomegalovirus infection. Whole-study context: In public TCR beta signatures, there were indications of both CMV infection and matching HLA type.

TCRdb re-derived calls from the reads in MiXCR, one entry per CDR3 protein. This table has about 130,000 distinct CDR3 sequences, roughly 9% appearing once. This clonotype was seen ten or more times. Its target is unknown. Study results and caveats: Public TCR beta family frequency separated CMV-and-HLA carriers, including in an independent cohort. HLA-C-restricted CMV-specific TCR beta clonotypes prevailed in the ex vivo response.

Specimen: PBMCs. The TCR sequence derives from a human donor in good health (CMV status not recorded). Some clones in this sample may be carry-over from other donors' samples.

CDR3 coding DNA: TGTGCCAGCAGCTCGGGACTGCCCCCTAGGTCGGTGCAGTTCTTC. This gives the protein CASSSGLPPRSVQFF. The genes are TRBV11-3 and TRBJ2-1; tentative D call: TRBD2 (6 bases). The germline CDR1 and CDR2 sequences are SGHNT and YENEEA. The CDR3 length is 15 residues. V lost 4 bases, J lost 12 bases, and 22 bases lay in between.